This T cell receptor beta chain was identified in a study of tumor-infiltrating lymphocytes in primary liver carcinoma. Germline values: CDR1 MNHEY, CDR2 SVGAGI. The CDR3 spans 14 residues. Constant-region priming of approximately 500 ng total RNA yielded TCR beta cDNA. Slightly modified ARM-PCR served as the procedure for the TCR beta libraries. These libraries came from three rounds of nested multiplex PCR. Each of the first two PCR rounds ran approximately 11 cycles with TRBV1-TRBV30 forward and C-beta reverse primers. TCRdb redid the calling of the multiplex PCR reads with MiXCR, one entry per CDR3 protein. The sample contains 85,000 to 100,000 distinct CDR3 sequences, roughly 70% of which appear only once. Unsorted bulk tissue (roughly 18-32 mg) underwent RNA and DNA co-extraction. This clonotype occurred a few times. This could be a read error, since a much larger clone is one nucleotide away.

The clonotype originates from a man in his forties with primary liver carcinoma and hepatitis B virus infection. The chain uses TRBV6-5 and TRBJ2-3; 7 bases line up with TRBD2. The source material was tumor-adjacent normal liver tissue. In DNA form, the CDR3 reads TGTGTCAGCAGTCACACTAGCGACGCAGATACGCAGTATTTT. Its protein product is CVSSHTSDADTQYF.